This T cell receptor beta chain was observed in a study of T cell repertoires in cytomegalovirus infection. This CDR3 comprises 14 residues. In germline, CDR1 is KGHSH, CDR2 LQKENI. The V and J ends lost 4 bases and 3 bases respectively, with 13 bases between them. Details on this clonotype: Antigen unknown.

MiXCR, applied by TCRdb to the reads, yields one record per CDR3 protein. Counted here are about 770,000 distinct CDR3 sequences, almost 30% occurring once; the ten biggest clones make up roughly 13%. This rearrangement joins TRBV18 to TRBJ2-7, with D perhaps matching TRBD1 or TRBD2 (5 bases each). Sequenced here: cultured CD8+ T cells from PBMCs, sampled from culture after CMV antigen stimulation. This receptor was obtained from a human donor in good health (CMV status not recorded). Some clones in this sample may be carry-over from other donors' samples. The CDR3 bases are TGTGCCAGCTCACTTCCGGGACGCTACTACGAGCAGTACTTC. This encodes CASSLPGRYYEQYF.